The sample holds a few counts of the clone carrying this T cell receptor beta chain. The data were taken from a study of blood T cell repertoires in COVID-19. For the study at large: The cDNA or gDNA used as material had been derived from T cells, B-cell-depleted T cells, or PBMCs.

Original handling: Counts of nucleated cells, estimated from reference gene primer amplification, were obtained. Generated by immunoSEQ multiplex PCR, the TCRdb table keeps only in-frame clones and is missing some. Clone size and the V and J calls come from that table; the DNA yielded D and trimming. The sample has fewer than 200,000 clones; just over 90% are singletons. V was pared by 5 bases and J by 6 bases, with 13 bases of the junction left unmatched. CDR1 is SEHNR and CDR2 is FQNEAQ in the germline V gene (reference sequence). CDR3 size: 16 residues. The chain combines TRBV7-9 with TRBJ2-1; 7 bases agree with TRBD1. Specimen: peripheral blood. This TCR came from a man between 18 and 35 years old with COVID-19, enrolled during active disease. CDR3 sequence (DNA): TGTGCCAGCAGCACTCGACAGGGTGAGGGTACCAATGAGCAGTTCTTC. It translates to CASSTRQGEGTNEQFF.